This is a list of T cell receptor beta chains from one sample in a study of Ad26.COV2.S vaccination and SARS-CoV-2 variants. TCRdb's copy holds only in-frame clones and misses some; the assay was immunoSEQ multiplex PCR. This sample has 350,000 to 500,000 clones, with 89% found just once. Source: peripheral blood, taken in a trial of Ad26.COV2.S vaccine versus placebo. The origin of the receptors is a person aged 18-60 years who received the Ad26.COV2.S COVID-19 vaccine or a placebo. The CDR3 runs from the conserved cysteine through the conserved F or W. Fields, in order: clone size, J gene, V gene, CDR3 protein. The size field is filled for only some rows; it gives once, few, many or a size class.

NA	TRBJ1-1	TRBV5-6	CASSFSGNTEAFF
NA	TRBJ1-2	TRBV24-1	CATSARGQNGYTF
NA	TRBJ1-2	TRBV5-4	CASSSQLGAHDYGYTF
NA	TRBJ2-1	TRBV5-8	CASSSSGRQYNEQFF
NA	TRBJ2-1	TRBV5-4	CASSLELAYEGNEQFF
NA	TRBJ2-7	TRBV5-1	CASSLLSGQGYEQYF
NA	TRBJ2-3	TRBV5-1	CASSTQGTDTQYF
NA	TRBJ2-5	TRBV11-2	CASSLAGEGTQYF
NA	TRBJ2-3	TRBV5-1	CASSSLGASTDTQYF
NA	TRBJ2-7	TRBV28	CASSLWERNEQYF
NA	TRBJ1-6	TRBV19	CASTERQNSPLHF
NA	TRBJ2-3	TRBV13	CASSFRQGSDTQYF
NA	TRBJ1-2	TRBV20-1	CSAPRGLGYTF
NA	TRBJ1-2	TRBV19	CASSIRSPLYGYTF
NA	TRBJ1-6	TRBV2	CASSEYGPHSPLHF
NA	TRBJ1-5	TRBV6-8	CASSYPRTFPLGNQPQHF
NA	TRBJ1-2	TRBV28	CASSFVYYGYTF
NA	TRBJ2-1	TRBV11-2	CASSRGPGSYNEQFF
NA	TRBJ1-1	TRBV5-1	CASSLMTGTENTEAFF
NA	TRBJ2-3	TRBV7-3	CASSLGTSGSSPIF
NA	TRBJ1-2	TRBV6-1	CASSEGRGRSKDYGYTF
NA	TRBJ2-1	TRBV18	CASSPPGSYNEQFF
NA	TRBJ2-7	TRBV6-1	CASSEALRQGAYEQYF
NA	TRBJ2-1	TRBV5-1	CASSSRLAGYNEQFF
NA	TRBJ1-2	TRBV7-9	CASSLVSGGLGYTF
NA	TRBJ1-6	TRBV9	CASSVASLNSPLHF
NA	TRBJ2-1	TRBV30	CAWSDSGSDHNEQFF
NA	TRBJ1-2	TRBV10-3	CAISEGDYYGYTF
NA	TRBJ2-1	TRBV5-5	CASSFKRVYNEQFF
few	TRBJ1-3	TRBV30	CAWDRDTSGNTIYF
NA	TRBJ2-2	TRBV5-6	CASSRPGDRRWELFF
NA	TRBJ1-2	TRBV7-2	CASSPPGGGFYGYTF
NA	TRBJ1-1	TRBV2	CASTLMGTEAFF
once	TRBJ1-1	TRBV14	CASSQDQGGWTEAFF
NA	TRBJ1-5	TRBV2	CASSDEGYSNQPQHF
NA	TRBJ2-3	TRBV4-1	CASSQSLQYADTQYF
NA	TRBJ2-5	TRBV24-1	CATSDTTGVQETQYF
NA	TRBJ2-1	TRBV7-3	CASSLRIGGASNEQFF
NA	TRBJ1-2	TRBV7-2	CASSLLQANYGYTF
few	TRBJ1-2	TRBV20-1	CSARRGYGYTF
NA	TRBJ1-5	TRBV2	CASSEDANSNQPQHF
NA	TRBJ1-1	TRBV27	CASSLRWGNTEAFF
NA	TRBJ2-7	TRBV29-1	CSVSTGYNEQYF
NA	TRBJ2-7	TRBV7-2	CASSSRTAGPSDEQYF
NA	TRBJ1-1	TRBV18	CASSGESSTEAFF